The T cell receptor (beta chain) described here comes from a study of cytomegalovirus exposure and HLA in healthy donors (dated by TCRdb to about 2017). A note on the overall study: In an earlier analysis of 450 to 750 of the donors, around 300 Gb of sequence data and 90 million to 120 million unique TCR beta sequences from 150 million to 200 million T cells were reported. High-throughput TCR immunosequencing, statistical association of individual TCRs with disease status, and machine learning were combined to predict cytomegalovirus infection status. Donor age, sex, ethnicity and CMV serostatus were collected together with the repertoire data. Genome-wide SNP genotypes for about 65% of the roughly 670 donors were used in a later genetic analysis, which treated that subset as a discovery cohort. Typing coverage differed by locus: A, B, C, DRB1 and DQB1 were typed in about 620-630 donors, DQA1 in approximately 520, DPA1 in over 600, and DPB1 in 450 to 490. Every discovery cohort repertoire had been produced on one sequencing platform. Approximately 300 gigabases of sequencing data and roughly 81 million unique TCR sequences made up an early release that covered approximately 620 HLA-typed donors. To study patterns of TCR occurrence, a later analysis re-analyzed previously published TCR beta repertoires from 600 to 750 donors and added high-resolution HLA genotyping. Among the roughly 400 genotyped donors, around 81% belonged to the genetic ancestry cluster associated with self-reported Caucasian donors. HLA typing included class I and class II loci at four-digit resolution. The study aimed to test whether cataloging public T cell receptors could reveal signatures of past pathogen exposure. A handful of DR-DQ haplotypes were handled as single units for association and clustering because linkage in the cohort was strong. To decide whether each TCR beta V gene segment behaved as functional or pseudogenic, an earlier analysis of some 540 of the donors relied on high-throughput TCR beta sequencing. The later analysis used no new phenotypic data to find candidate immune exposures, relying instead on TCR beta sequences and their occurrence across donors. The study used immunosequencing to profile the T cell repertoires of approximately 630 subjects and linked those repertoires to cytomegalovirus serostatus. Besides the first cohort of around 700 subjects, a separate validation cohort made up of over a hundred different subjects was used. Across approximately 420 genotyped donors of the cohort, an average of about 200,000 unique TCR beta nucleotide sequences per donor were sequenced, and roughly a sixth of those sequences were non-productive.

The cohort comprised fewer than 750 healthy bone marrow donors. Cohort members were all nominally healthy when sampled, although unrecorded immune exposures were likely present. The donor tested CMV seropositive, placing the donor among the 310 or so seropositive members of the cohort. Every donor gave a peripheral blood sample, and the peripheral blood mononuclear cells from that sample were used for TCR beta sequencing. The Qiagen DNeasy Blood Extraction Kit was used to extract genomic DNA from the blood cell samples. The research as a whole found: A cluster of highly shared sequence variants was judged likely to be a technical artifact of the sequencing pipeline. Linkage disequilibrium might explain the correlated functional status among segregating V segments, but an unknown experimental factor could not be excluded. The study gave a list of around 170 TCR beta chains associated with cytomegalovirus. Immune exposure information for the cohort was limited to CMV serostatus. A later analysis found that most CMV-associated TCR beta chains appeared HLA-restricted, with HLA associations seemingly driven largely by CMV exposure. The classifier was reported to diagnose cytomegalovirus status with high specificity and sensitivity in both the original cohort and the validation cohort. An earlier analysis of 587 of the donors showed that most TCR beta V segments appeared in productive rearrangements either about 90% or about 30% of the time, which broadly matched IMGT annotations. Compared with the approximately 700-donor mean, donors in an Asian-associated ancestry cluster had fewer N-insertions in productive TCRs, according to a later genetic analysis. A later analysis found that HLA-associated TCR beta chains were more clonally expanded and had lower generation probabilities than equally common non-associated chains. When HLA alleles, especially DR and DQ, strongly co-occurred, attributing TCR associations to individual alleles was difficult. In this cohort, only TCR beta chains were sequenced, and detectable features were limited by the absence of alpha or paired-chain data. Roughly uniform sequencing depth across donors was assumed in presence/absence analyses, although this assumption may not hold. Because the 87-base-pair reads could not distinguish some IMGT-functional V segments, including TRBV6-2 and TRBV6-3, those segments were excluded. Most TCR sequences were seen in very few donors, while some public TCRs were found in many individuals. V-gene and J-gene trimming of TCR beta chains was associated with a missense DCLRE1C variant in a later genetic analysis, and the association was replicated in an independent cohort. The earlier analysis of approximately 560 of the donors excluded around 17 rarely observed V segments, including chromosome 9 orphons, because counts were too low. A few of the identified cytomegalovirus-associated TCR beta chains were confirmed in vitro to be specific for cytomegalovirus antigens. A later analysis reported that several top co-occurrence clusters appeared linked to parvovirus B19, influenza, CMV and Epstein-Barr virus. The authors suggested that the approach could potentially be generalized to other disease states and immunological phenotypes. A further reported finding was that TCR beta sequences accurately predicted the HLA-A and HLA-B alleles for most subjects in the first cohort. According to a later analysis, TCR association rates differed among HLA loci, with DRB1 alleles showing the most associated TCRs and HLA-C alleles showing the fewest. HLA typing was unavailable for some donors at each locus, so association tests used only the typed subset. Specific HLA alleles were associated with 18,000 or so TCR beta sequences at a false discovery rate of 0.05 in a later analysis.

From the cysteine up to the phenylalanine, the CDR3 has a length of 14 residues. The sequence is cut down to CDR3 DNA, 42 bases in frame from base 1. CDR1 and CDR2 are drawn from the germline V gene: MNHNS, SASEGT. V and J lose 2 bases and 1 base, and a span of 6 bases separates them. Library prep was done by the immunoSEQ multiplex PCR assay. For the multiplex PCR, a mixture combining 60 forward primers for TCR Vbeta segments and 13 reverse primers for TCR Jbeta segments was used. Amplification of the CDR3 region of rearranged TCR beta genes was performed with a multiplex PCR assay on genomic DNA. The Illumina HiSeq System was used to sequence the amplified TCR beta libraries as 87-base-pair reads. The study's processing was this. A later analysis tallied 75 million to 95 million unique TCR beta chains across the 640 or so repertoires, and about 10 million of those chains were shared by two or more donors. To remove PCR and sequencing errors, raw reads were error-corrected and collapsed into unique sequences using a nearest-neighbor algorithm that merged closely related sequences. V, D and J gene segments were assigned by aligning CDR3 sequences to IMGT reference sequences. For a sequence to be retained, at least a six-nucleotide match to both a V gene segment and a J gene segment was required. Rearrangements were classified as productive when the CDR3 lacked stop codons and remained in frame with V and J, and all other rearrangements were classified as non-productive. Following IMGT convention, CDR3 was defined as the stretch from the second conserved V-encoded cysteine up to the conserved J-encoded phenylalanine. Sequences without an unambiguous match to a single V gene segment were excluded from the earlier analysis of several hundred of the donors. An earlier analysis of just under 600 of the donors called V segments functional above 56.7% productive rearrangements and segregating when the between-donor standard deviation exceeded 5%. A statistical classification framework was developed to diagnose cytomegalovirus status using the catalog of TCR beta chain sequences. A later analysis assigned V and J genes by comparing TCR nucleotide sequences with IMGT/GENE-DB human TR gene sequences. The TCRdist pipeline was used in a later analysis to assign CDR3 sequences and most-parsimonious VDJ recombination scenarios. A later analysis defined each TCR beta chain by its CDR3 amino acid sequence plus V-gene family, and excluded reads lacking a unique V-gene family. As a way to deal with suspected cross-contamination and a sequencing artifact, a later analysis dropped 450 to 600 nucleotide sequences that were highly shared and had low generation probability. In a later analysis, a clonal expansion index for each public chain was calculated from normalized within-repertoire ranks of inferred template counts. A later analysis computed generation probabilities with a VDJ recombination model fitted to out-of-frame rearrangements, and checked the results against IGoR. In a later analysis, TCR-TCR, TCR-HLA and TCR-CMV co-occurrence was scored with hypergeometric tests, and a repertoire-size bias correction was applied to TCR pairs. In a later analysis, false discovery rates were estimated by permuting HLA or CMV assignments 20 times. A later analysis grouped co-occurring TCRs with DBSCAN, adding TCRdist sequence similarity when clustering within HLA-allele-positive subsets. Repertoires with fewer than 30,000 or more than 120,000 public chains, plus five repertoires with anomalous nucleotide sharing, were excluded from co-occurrence clustering. As stored in TCRdb, this immuneACCESS dataset retains in-frame rearrangements with V and J assigned. A fraction of the clones does not appear; measured against another copy, unresolved V genes explain less than half of the discrepancy, and the remainder lacks a known reason. That table furnishes V, J and clone size, whereas the DNA furnished D and trimming. The sample has some 150,000 clones on record, 55% to 70% of them singletons. The ten largest clones take up roughly 3.1% of the sample.

Note on this clone: Its antigen is currently not known. Per-base quality was not reported, and no clone a single base away is much larger than it.

The TCR sequence derives from a woman younger than 45 in good health and CMV-seropositive. The sample comprised PBMCs. This receptor chain uses TRBV6-1 and TRBJ1-3; the D region possibly corresponds to TRBD1 (5 bases align). CDR3 protein: CASSERGSGNTIYF. The nucleotide sequence reads TGTGCCAGCAGTGAAAGGGGATCTGGAAACACCATATATTTT.